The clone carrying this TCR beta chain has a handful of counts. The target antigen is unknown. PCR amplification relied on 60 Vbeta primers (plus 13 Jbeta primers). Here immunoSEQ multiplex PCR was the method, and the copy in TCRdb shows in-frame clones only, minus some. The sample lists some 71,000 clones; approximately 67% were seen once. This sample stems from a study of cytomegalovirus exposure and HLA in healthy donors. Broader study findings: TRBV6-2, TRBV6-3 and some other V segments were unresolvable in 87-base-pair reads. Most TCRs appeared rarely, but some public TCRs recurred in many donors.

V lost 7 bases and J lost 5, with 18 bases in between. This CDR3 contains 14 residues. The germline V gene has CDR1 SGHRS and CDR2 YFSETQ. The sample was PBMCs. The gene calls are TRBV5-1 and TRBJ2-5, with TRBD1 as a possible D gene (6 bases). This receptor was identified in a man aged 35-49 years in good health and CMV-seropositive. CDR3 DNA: TGCGCCAGCGACCTAACAGGGAAGGTGGAGACCCAGTACTTC. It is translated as CASDLTGKVETQYF.